The sequence of this T cell receptor (beta chain) was determined in a study of T-cell reconstitution after alpha-beta-depleted transplantation in children. Unique molecular identifiers tagged the TCRbeta library. TCRdb redid the calling of the PCR reads with MiXCR, one entry per CDR3 protein. The sample has some 490,000 distinct CDR3 sequences; approximately 12% are singletons. The CDR3 extends over 15 amino acids. Deletions cut 5 bases from V and 0 bases from J, with 12 bases between. Germline values: CDR1 MNHEY, CDR2 SMNVEV (reference sequence). The sample consisted of PBMCs from the stem cell graft donor, taken from the stem cell graft. This TCR came from a human donor who donated a stem cell graft to a child with combined immunodeficiency. The chain combines TRBV27 with TRBJ2-3; D gene unclear. The chain's CDR3 is CASSLGSVSTDTQYF. The CDR3 region has the DNA TGTGCCAGCAGTCTAGGGTCCGTGAGCACAGATACGCAGTATTTT.